This T cell receptor beta chain was recorded in a study of beta chain features in type 1 diabetes. Study-level points and caveats: Any HLA type influence on TCRB rearrangement was left unresolved here. For patients, the naive, central memory and Treg TCRB repertoires appeared more alike than for healthy donors. The VDJ junctions of type 1 diabetes patients carried fewer insertions and more deletions. Moderate yet significant TCRB CDR3 shortening was seen in Type 1 diabetes patients in all four CD4+ subsets.

On this clone: What it binds is unknown.

Of the isolated RNA, all was reverse transcribed, and so the sequenced material was expressed TCRB transcripts. TCRdb keeps only in-frame clones here, not all; method: immunoSEQ multiplex PCR. The table lists over 300,000 clones, roughly a tenth of them singletons. The sequenced sample was central memory CD4+ T cells from blood. This TCR was recovered from a man aged 30 to 45 with type 1 diabetes.

The CDR3 loop is CASSLESGVEAFF. CDR3 nucleotides: TGCGCCAGCAGCTTGGAGTCAGGTGTCGAAGCTTTCTTT. V gene TRBV5-1 combines with J gene TRBJ1-1; D remains ambiguous. Per germline, CDR1 SGHRS and CDR2 YFSETQ. This CDR3 is 13 amino acids long. Trimming cost V 0 bases and J 8 bases, with 11 bases left between them.